This TCR beta chain came from a study of technical replicates of blood from several donors. The method was immunoSEQ multiplex PCR; TCRdb's version includes in-frame clones alone and lacks a portion of them. The sample shows 35,000 to 50,000 clones, 96% of them seen only once. This CDR3 region has 15 residues. The V and J ends lost 4 bases and 6 bases, in that order; junction bases with no gene match: 9. Germline V gene lookup returns CDR1 MDHEN and CDR2 SYDVKM. The sequence was obtained from a human donor in good health. Sequenced: T cells isolated from PBMCs. J is TRBJ2-1 and V is TRBV28; TRBD2 agrees at 7 bases. The CDR3 DNA reads as TGTGCCAGCAGTTACAGACTAGCAAGGTTCAATGAGCAGTTCTTC. This encodes CASSYRLARFNEQFF. Looking up the rest from reference TRBV28 and TRBJ2-1 gives the full variable domain: DVKVTQSSRYLVKRTGEKVFLECVQDMDHENMFWYRQDPGLGLRLIYFSYDVKMKEKGDIPEGYSVSREKKERFSLILESASTNQTSMYLCASSYRLARFNEQFFGPGTRLTVL.